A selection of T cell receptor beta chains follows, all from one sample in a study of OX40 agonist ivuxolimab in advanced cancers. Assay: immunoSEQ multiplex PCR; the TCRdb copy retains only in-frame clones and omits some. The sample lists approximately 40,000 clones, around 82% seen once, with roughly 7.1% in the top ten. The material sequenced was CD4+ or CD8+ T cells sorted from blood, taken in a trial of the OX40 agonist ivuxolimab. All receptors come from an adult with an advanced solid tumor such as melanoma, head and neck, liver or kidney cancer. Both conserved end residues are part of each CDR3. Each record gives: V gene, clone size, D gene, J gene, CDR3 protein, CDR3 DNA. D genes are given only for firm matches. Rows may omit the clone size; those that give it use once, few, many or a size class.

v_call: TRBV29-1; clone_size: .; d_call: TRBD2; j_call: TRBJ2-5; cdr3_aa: CSVISRLAGVWETQYF; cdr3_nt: TGCAGCGTTATTAGTCGACTAGCGGGAGTATGGGAGACCCAGTACTTC
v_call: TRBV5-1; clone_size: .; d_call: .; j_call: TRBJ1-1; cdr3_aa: CASSLRGGTEAFF; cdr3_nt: TGCGCCAGCAGCTTAAGAGGGGGCACTGAAGCTTTCTTT
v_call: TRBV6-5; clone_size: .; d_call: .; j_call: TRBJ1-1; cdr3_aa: CASSYSEGVEAFF; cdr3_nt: TGTGCCAGCAGTTACTCGGAGGGGGTGGAAGCTTTCTTT
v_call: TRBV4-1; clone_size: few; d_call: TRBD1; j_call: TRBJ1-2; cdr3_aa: CASSSGGWSGYTF; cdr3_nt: TGCGCCAGCTCGTCAGGGGGGTGGTCAGGCTACACCTTC
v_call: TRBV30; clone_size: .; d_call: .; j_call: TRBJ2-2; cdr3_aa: CAWSNSYTGELFF; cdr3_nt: TGTGCCTGGAGTAACTCGTACACCGGGGAGCTGTTTTTT
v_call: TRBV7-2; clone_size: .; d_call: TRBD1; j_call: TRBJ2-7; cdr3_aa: CASSSLGQMKGESYEQYF; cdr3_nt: TGTGCCAGCAGCTCTCTGGGACAGATGAAGGGTGAGTCCTACGAGCAGTACTTC
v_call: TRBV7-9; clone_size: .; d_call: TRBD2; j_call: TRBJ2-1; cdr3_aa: CASSNIAGPSYNEQFF; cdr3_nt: TGTGCCAGCAGCAACATAGCGGGTCCCTCCTACAATGAGCAGTTCTTC
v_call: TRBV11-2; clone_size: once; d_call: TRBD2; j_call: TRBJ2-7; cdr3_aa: CASSPLGRTSGNSYEQYF; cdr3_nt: TGTGCCAGCAGCCCACTGGGCCGGACTAGCGGGAACTCCTACGAGCAGTACTTC
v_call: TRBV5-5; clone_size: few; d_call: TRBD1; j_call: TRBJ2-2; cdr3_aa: CASSWNLDRVGNTGELFF; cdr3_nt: TGTGCCAGCAGCTGGAACCTGGACAGGGTCGGGAACACCGGGGAGCTGTTTTTT
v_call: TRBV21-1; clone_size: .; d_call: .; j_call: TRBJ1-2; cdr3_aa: CACRRDRANYGYTF; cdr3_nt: TGTGCCTGTCGCAGGGACAGGGCAAACTATGGCTACACCTTC
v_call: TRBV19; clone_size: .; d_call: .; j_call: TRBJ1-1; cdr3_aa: CASSKSVDTEAFF; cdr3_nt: TGTGCCAGTAGTAAGTCAGTAGACACTGAAGCTTTCTTT
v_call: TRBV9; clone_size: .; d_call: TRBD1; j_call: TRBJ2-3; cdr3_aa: CASSVVDRGRDTQYF; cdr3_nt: TGTGCCAGCAGCGTAGTGGACAGGGGGAGAGATACGCAGTATTTT
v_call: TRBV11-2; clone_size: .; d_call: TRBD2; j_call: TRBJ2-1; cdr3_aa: CASSSTVLAGGMNEQFF; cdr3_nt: TGTGCCAGCAGCTCCACCGTACTAGCGGGAGGGATGAATGAGCAGTTCTTC
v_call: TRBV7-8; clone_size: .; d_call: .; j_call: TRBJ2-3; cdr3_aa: CASSPPETDTQYF; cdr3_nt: TGTGCCAGCAGCCCCCCTGAAACAGATACGCAGTATTTT
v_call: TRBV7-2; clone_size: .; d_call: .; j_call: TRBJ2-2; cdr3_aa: CASSFSRNTGELFF; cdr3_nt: TGTGCCAGCAGCTTCAGTAGAAACACCGGGGAGCTGTTTTTT
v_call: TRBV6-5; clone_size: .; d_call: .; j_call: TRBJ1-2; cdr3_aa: CASRPDTAAYGYTF; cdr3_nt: TGTGCCAGCAGGCCGGACACAGCGGCGTATGGCTACACCTTC
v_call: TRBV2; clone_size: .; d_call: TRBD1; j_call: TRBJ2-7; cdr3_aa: CASIRDREITYEQYF; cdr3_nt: TGTGCCAGTATAAGGGACAGGGAAATCACCTACGAGCAGTACTTC
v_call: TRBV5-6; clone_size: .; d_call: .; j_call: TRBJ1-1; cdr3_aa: CASGGRLNTEAFF; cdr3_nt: TGTGCCAGCGGGGGGCGGCTGAACACTGAAGCTTTCTTT
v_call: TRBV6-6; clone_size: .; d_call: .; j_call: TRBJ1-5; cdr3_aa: CASSGTSNQPQHF; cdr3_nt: TGTGCCAGCAGCGGGACGAGTAATCAGCCCCAGCATTTT
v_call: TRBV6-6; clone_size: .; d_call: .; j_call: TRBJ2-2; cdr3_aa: CASSYGQGNTGELFF; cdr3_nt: TGTGCCAGCAGTTACGGGCAGGGTAACACCGGGGAGCTGTTTTTT
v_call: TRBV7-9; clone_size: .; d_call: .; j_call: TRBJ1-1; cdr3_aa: CASSWDPEAFF; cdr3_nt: TGTGCCAGCAGCTGGGACCCTGAAGCTTTCTTT
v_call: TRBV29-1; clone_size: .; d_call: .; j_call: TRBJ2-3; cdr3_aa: CSVGLPRDTQYF; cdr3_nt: TGCAGCGTTGGACTACCTCGGGATACGCAGTATTTT
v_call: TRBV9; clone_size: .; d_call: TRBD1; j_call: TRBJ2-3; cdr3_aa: CASSARNLGQGVDTQYF; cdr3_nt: TGTGCCAGCAGCGCCAGAAACCTGGGACAGGGGGTGGATACGCAGTATTTT
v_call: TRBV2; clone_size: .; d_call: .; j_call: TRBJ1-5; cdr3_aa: CASSVYGAQPQHF; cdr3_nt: TGTGCCAGCAGTGTTTATGGGGCACAGCCCCAGCATTTT
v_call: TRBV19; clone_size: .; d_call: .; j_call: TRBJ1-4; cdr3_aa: CASSTPKGNNEKLFF; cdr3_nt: TGTGCCAGTAGTACCCCTAAGGGAAATAATGAAAAACTGTTTTTT
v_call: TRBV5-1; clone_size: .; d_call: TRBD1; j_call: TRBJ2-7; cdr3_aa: CASSGDRGRSYLYEQYF; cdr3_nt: TGCGCCAGCAGCGGGGACAGGGGGCGAAGTTATCTCTACGAGCAGTACTTC
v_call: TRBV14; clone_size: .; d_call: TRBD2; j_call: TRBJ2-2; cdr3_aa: CASRTSGYTGELLF; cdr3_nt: TGTGCCAGCCGGACTAGCGGATACACCGGGGAGCTGCTTTTT
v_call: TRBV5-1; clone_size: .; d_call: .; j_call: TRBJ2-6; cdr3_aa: CASSPLLSGANVLTF; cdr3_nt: TGCGCCAGCAGCCCACTCCTCTCTGGGGCCAACGTCCTGACTTTC
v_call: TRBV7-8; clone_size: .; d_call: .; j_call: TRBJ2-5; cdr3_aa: CASSGGSGETQYF; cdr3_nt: TGTGCCAGCAGCGGGGGGTCCGGAGAGACCCAGTACTTC
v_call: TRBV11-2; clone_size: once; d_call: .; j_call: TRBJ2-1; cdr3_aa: CASSSKRRFSSYNEQFF; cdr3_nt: TGTGCCAGCAGCTCCAAAAGACGGTTTAGCTCCTACAATGAGCAGTTCTTC
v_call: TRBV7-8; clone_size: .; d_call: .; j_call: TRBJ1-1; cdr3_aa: CASGRARDTEAFF; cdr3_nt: TGTGCCAGCGGGAGGGCGCGGGACACTGAAGCTTTCTTT
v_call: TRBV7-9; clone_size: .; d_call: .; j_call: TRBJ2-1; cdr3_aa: CASSSRAYNEQFF; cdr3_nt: TGTGCCAGCAGCTCTCGAGCCTACAATGAGCAGTTCTTC
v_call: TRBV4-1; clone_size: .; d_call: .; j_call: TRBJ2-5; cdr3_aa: CASSQGGLQETQYF; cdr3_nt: TGCGCCAGCAGCCAAGGGGGGTTACAAGAGACCCAGTACTTC
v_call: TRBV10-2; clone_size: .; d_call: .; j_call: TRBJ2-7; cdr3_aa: CASRPRAGAAYEQYF; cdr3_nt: TGCGCCAGCAGACCGCGGGCGGGGGCGGCTTACGAGCAGTACTTC
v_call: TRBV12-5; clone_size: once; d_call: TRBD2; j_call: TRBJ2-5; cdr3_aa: CASGLNSGRGGETQYF; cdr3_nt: TGTGCTAGTGGTTTGAACAGCGGGAGGGGAGGAGAGACCCAGTACTTC
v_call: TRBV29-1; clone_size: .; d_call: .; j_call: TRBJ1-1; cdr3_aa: CSGLGEMNTEAFF; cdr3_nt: TGCAGCGGCCTCGGGGAGATGAACACTGAAGCTTTCTTT
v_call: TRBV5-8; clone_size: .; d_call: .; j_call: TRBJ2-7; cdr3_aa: CASSLGGSLQYF; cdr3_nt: TGTGCCAGCAGCTTGGGTGGCAGCCTACAGTACTTC
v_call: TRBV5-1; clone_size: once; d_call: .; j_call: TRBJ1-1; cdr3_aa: CASSLQGVEAEAFF; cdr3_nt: TGCGCCAGCAGCTTGCAAGGGGTGGAGGCTGAAGCTTTCTTT
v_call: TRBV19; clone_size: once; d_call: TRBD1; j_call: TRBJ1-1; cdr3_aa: CASLRGLGSRTEAFF; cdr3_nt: TGTGCCTCCCTCAGGGGGCTGGGGTCTAGGACTGAAGCTTTCTTT
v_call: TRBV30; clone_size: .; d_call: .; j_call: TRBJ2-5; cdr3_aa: CAWNTIETQYF; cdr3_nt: TGTGCCTGGAATACGATAGAGACCCAGTACTTC
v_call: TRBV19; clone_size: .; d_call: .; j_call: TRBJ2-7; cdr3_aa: CASSNGGNYEQYF; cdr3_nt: TGTGCCAGTAGTAATGGCGGAAACTACGAGCAGTACTTC
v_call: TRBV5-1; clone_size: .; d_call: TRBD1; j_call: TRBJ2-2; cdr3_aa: CASGNRGQITTGELFF; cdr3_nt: TGCGCCAGCGGGAACAGGGGCCAAATCACTACCGGGGAGCTGTTTTTT
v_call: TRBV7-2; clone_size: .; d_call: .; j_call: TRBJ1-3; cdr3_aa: CASSLAKPGDTSGNTIYF; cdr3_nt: TGTGCCAGCAGCTTAGCTAAACCGGGGGACACCTCTGGAAACACCATATATTTT
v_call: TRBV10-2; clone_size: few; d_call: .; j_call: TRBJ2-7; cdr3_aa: CASSDDSVYEQYF; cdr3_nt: TGCGCCAGCAGTGATGATAGCGTCTACGAGCAGTACTTC
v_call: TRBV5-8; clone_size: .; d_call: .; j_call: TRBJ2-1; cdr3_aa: CASSLGGQIYNEQFF; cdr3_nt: TGTGCCAGCAGCTTGGGAGGACAGATCTACAATGAGCAGTTCTTC
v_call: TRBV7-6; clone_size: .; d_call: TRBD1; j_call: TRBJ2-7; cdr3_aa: CASSPTSGQVHYEQYF; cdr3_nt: TGTGCCAGCAGCCCGACTTCTGGACAGGTCCACTACGAGCAGTACTTC